Listed below are T cell receptor beta chains from one sample, sequenced in a study of blood T cell repertoires in COVID-19. Sequencing was performed with immunoSEQ multiplex PCR; in TCRdb, only in-frame clones are kept and a portion is missing. Among tens of thousands of clones listed, around 90% were seen once. The sample consisted of peripheral blood. The receptors originated from a human donor in a cohort sampled during active COVID-19. CDR3s include the opening cysteine and the closing phenylalanine or tryptophan. Fields, in order: D gene, clone size, V gene, J gene, CDR3 DNA, CDR3 protein. The D gene is left open where the match is weak. The size entry is marked missing in some rows and otherwise reads once, few, many or a size class.

D gene: TRBD1; clone size: -; V gene: TRBV19; J gene: TRBJ2-1; CDR3 DNA: TGTGCCAGTAGTATTTTTTTCGGGACAGAGTACCCTAATGAGCAGTTCTTC; CDR3 protein: CASSIFFGTEYPNEQFF
D gene: -; clone size: -; V gene: TRBV4-1; J gene: TRBJ2-7; CDR3 DNA: TGCGCCAGCAGCCAAGGGAGGGTGATGTACTTC; CDR3 protein: CASSQGRVMYF
D gene: -; clone size: -; V gene: TRBV7-9; J gene: TRBJ2-4; CDR3 DNA: TGTGCCAGCAGCCTCTCGGTGGGCGTAGCCAAAAACATTCAGTACTTC; CDR3 protein: CASSLSVGVAKNIQYF
D gene: -; clone size: -; V gene: TRBV2; J gene: TRBJ1-2; CDR3 DNA: TGTGCCAGCAGTGAACAGAACTATGGCTACACCTTC; CDR3 protein: CASSEQNYGYTF
D gene: -; clone size: -; V gene: TRBV18; J gene: TRBJ1-6; CDR3 DNA: TGTGCCAGCTCACAGACAGGTGGACAGACTAATTCACCCCTCCACTTT; CDR3 protein: CASSQTGGQTNSPLHF
D gene: -; clone size: -; V gene: TRBV19; J gene: TRBJ1-1; CDR3 DNA: TGTGCCAGTAGTGTCGGGTTAGTTACTGAAGCTTTCTTT; CDR3 protein: CASSVGLVTEAFF
D gene: TRBD2; clone size: -; V gene: TRBV4-3; J gene: TRBJ2-5; CDR3 DNA: TGCGCCAGCAGCCCCCAGGGACTAGAAGAGACCCAGTACTTC; CDR3 protein: CASSPQGLEETQYF
D gene: TRBD1; clone size: -; V gene: TRBV3-1/TRBV3-2; J gene: TRBJ1-1; CDR3 DNA: TGTGCCAGCAGCCAAGATGTAGGGGGCTACTCGTTGACCGCTTGGTATGGGGCTTTCTTT; CDR3 protein: CASSQDVGGYSLTAWYGAFF
D gene: -; clone size: -; V gene: TRBV2; J gene: TRBJ1-3; CDR3 DNA: TGTGCCAGCAGAGACAGTAGCTTCTCTGGAAACACCATATATTTT; CDR3 protein: CASRDSSFSGNTIYF
D gene: -; clone size: -; V gene: TRBV28; J gene: TRBJ2-5; CDR3 DNA: TGTGCCAGCAGTTTAGGTCCAGAAGAGACCCAGTACTTC; CDR3 protein: CASSLGPEETQYF
D gene: -; clone size: -; V gene: TRBV4-3; J gene: TRBJ2-1; CDR3 DNA: TGCGCCAGCAGCCAAGTGGTGGGCAGGGGGAGGTATGAGCAGTTCTTC; CDR3 protein: CASSQVVGRGRYEQFF
D gene: TRBD2; clone size: -; V gene: TRBV3-1/TRBV3-2; J gene: TRBJ2-3; CDR3 DNA: TGTGCCAGCAGCATCACTAGCGGGGGAGCAGATACGCAGTATTTT; CDR3 protein: CASSITSGGADTQYF
D gene: -; clone size: -; V gene: TRBV27; J gene: TRBJ1-3; CDR3 DNA: TGTGCCAGCAGCCCAATTTCTGGAAACACCATATATTTT; CDR3 protein: CASSPISGNTIYF
D gene: -; clone size: -; V gene: TRBV5-1; J gene: TRBJ1-2; CDR3 DNA: TGCGCCAGCAGCCTCGGGGGGGCAAATGGCTACACCTTC; CDR3 protein: CASSLGGANGYTF
D gene: -; clone size: once; V gene: TRBV14; J gene: TRBJ2-7; CDR3 DNA: TGTGCCAGCAGCCAAGAACCCAGAAAACTCACTACGAAGCAGTACTTC; CDR3 protein: CASSQEPRKLTTKQYF
D gene: -; clone size: -; V gene: TRBV7-2; J gene: TRBJ1-4; CDR3 DNA: TGTGCCAGCAGCTCTGGACAGATCAATGAAAAACTGTTTTTT; CDR3 protein: CASSSGQINEKLFF
D gene: -; clone size: -; V gene: TRBV6-1; J gene: TRBJ1-2; CDR3 DNA: TGTGCCAGCAGTGAAAAGGGGGTAAATGGCTACACCTTC; CDR3 protein: CASSEKGVNGYTF
D gene: TRBD1; clone size: -; V gene: TRBV24-1; J gene: TRBJ1-2; CDR3 DNA: TGTGCCTCCTGGGACAGGGATGGTGGCTACACCTTC; CDR3 protein: CASWDRDGGYTF
D gene: TRBD1; clone size: -; V gene: TRBV12-3/TRBV12-4; J gene: TRBJ1-2; CDR3 DNA: TGTGCCAGCAGTCGACAGGGGAACTATGGCTACACCTTC; CDR3 protein: CASSRQGNYGYTF
D gene: TRBD1; clone size: few; V gene: TRBV2; J gene: TRBJ2-7; CDR3 DNA: TGTGCCAGCAGTGAAAGGACAGGGGGCAGCGAGCAGTACTTC; CDR3 protein: CASSERTGGSEQYF
D gene: TRBD1; clone size: -; V gene: TRBV6-5; J gene: TRBJ1-6; CDR3 DNA: TGTGCCAGCATGGAACAGGGGGCCTGGAATTCACCCCTCCACTTT; CDR3 protein: CASMEQGAWNSPLHF
D gene: TRBD1; clone size: -; V gene: TRBV4-2; J gene: TRBJ1-1; CDR3 DNA: TGTGCCAGCAGCCAAGGGACAGGGGAGACGGAAGCTTTCTTT; CDR3 protein: CASSQGTGETEAFF
D gene: TRBD1; clone size: -; V gene: TRBV6-6; J gene: TRBJ1-1; CDR3 DNA: TGTGCCAGCAAGGGACAGTTCATGAACACTGAAGCTTTCTTT; CDR3 protein: CASKGQFMNTEAFF
D gene: -; clone size: few; V gene: TRBV12-3/TRBV12-4; J gene: TRBJ1-1; CDR3 DNA: TGTGCCAGCAGCGTCGCCCAGGGGCGAGAAGCTTTCTTT; CDR3 protein: CASSVAQGREAFF
D gene: -; clone size: -; V gene: TRBV19; J gene: TRBJ1-5; CDR3 DNA: TGTGCCAGTAGTATAAGGTGGCCGACAAATCAGCCCCAGCATTTT; CDR3 protein: CASSIRWPTNQPQHF
D gene: -; clone size: -; V gene: TRBV5-1; J gene: TRBJ1-2; CDR3 DNA: TGCGCCAGCAGCTTACAACCTGGGACACCGACTAACTATGGCTACACCTTC; CDR3 protein: CASSLQPGTPTNYGYTF
D gene: TRBD1; clone size: once; V gene: TRBV10-3; J gene: TRBJ2-6; CDR3 DNA: TGTGCCATCACCGACGACAGGGGAAGTGGGGCCAACGTCCTGACTTTC; CDR3 protein: CAITDDRGSGANVLTF
D gene: TRBD1; clone size: -; V gene: TRBV5-6; J gene: TRBJ1-1; CDR3 DNA: TGTGCCAGCAGCGATTACGGACAGGGGCGCACTGAAGCTTTCTTT; CDR3 protein: CASSDYGQGRTEAFF
D gene: -; clone size: -; V gene: TRBV7-8; J gene: TRBJ2-6; CDR3 DNA: TGTGCCAGCAGCCCCCGAGGCAGCTCTGGGGCCAACGTCCTGACTTTC; CDR3 protein: CASSPRGSSGANVLTF
D gene: -; clone size: -; V gene: TRBV6-2/TRBV6-3; J gene: TRBJ2-1; CDR3 DNA: TGTGCCAGCAGTTACTCGATAGGGGGCAATGAGCAGTTCTTC; CDR3 protein: CASSYSIGGNEQFF
D gene: TRBD1; clone size: -; V gene: TRBV10-3; J gene: TRBJ2-1; CDR3 DNA: TGTGCCATCAGTGAAACGGGACAGTACAATGAGCAGTTCTTC; CDR3 protein: CAISETGQYNEQFF
D gene: -; clone size: -; V gene: TRBV28; J gene: TRBJ1-1; CDR3 DNA: TGTGCCAGCAGGTCTTATCGGGTGGTCACTGAAGCTTTCTTT; CDR3 protein: CASRSYRVVTEAFF
D gene: TRBD1; clone size: -; V gene: TRBV7-6; J gene: TRBJ1-4; CDR3 DNA: TGTGCCAGCAGCTATGGACAGGGCCGGGGTGAAAAACTGTTTTTT; CDR3 protein: CASSYGQGRGEKLFF
D gene: -; clone size: -; V gene: TRBV6-2/TRBV6-3; J gene: TRBJ2-3; CDR3 DNA: TGTGCCAGCAGTCCCCAGGGTTCTGCAGATACGCAGTATTTT; CDR3 protein: CASSPQGSADTQYF
D gene: TRBD1; clone size: -; V gene: TRBV10-3; J gene: TRBJ1-1; CDR3 DNA: TGTGCCATCAGCGTCGACAGGGGGCAAGAAGCTTTCTTT; CDR3 protein: CAISVDRGQEAFF
D gene: TRBD1; clone size: -; V gene: TRBV7-8; J gene: TRBJ2-7; CDR3 DNA: TGTGCCAGCAGCTTAGCCGGGACAGGCTACGAGCAGTACTTC; CDR3 protein: CASSLAGTGYEQYF
D gene: -; clone size: -; V gene: TRBV30; J gene: TRBJ2-7; CDR3 DNA: TGTGCCTGGAGTGAGGGAGTGGGGACCTACGAGCAGTACTTC; CDR3 protein: CAWSEGVGTYEQYF
D gene: TRBD2; clone size: -; V gene: TRBV9; J gene: TRBJ2-3; CDR3 DNA: TGTGCCAGCAGCGCCGGACTAGCGGGGACTAGCACAGATACGCAGTATTTT; CDR3 protein: CASSAGLAGTSTDTQYF
D gene: TRBD2; clone size: -; V gene: TRBV7-9; J gene: TRBJ2-1; CDR3 DNA: TGTGCCAGCAGCATAAAGAGCGGGGGTCTGGGGAATGAGCAGTTCTTC; CDR3 protein: CASSIKSGGLGNEQFF
D gene: TRBD1; clone size: -; V gene: TRBV5-5; J gene: TRBJ1-6; CDR3 DNA: TGTGCCAGCAGCTTACAGGGGAAGCGCTCACCCCTCCACTTT; CDR3 protein: CASSLQGKRSPLHF
D gene: TRBD1; clone size: -; V gene: TRBV30; J gene: TRBJ1-1; CDR3 DNA: TGTGCCTGGAGTGTAAAGGGGGCGCCGGGGGAAGCTTTCTTT; CDR3 protein: CAWSVKGAPGEAFF
D gene: -; clone size: -; V gene: TRBV24-1; J gene: TRBJ2-2; CDR3 DNA: TGTGCCACCAGTGCCCGGACAGTTAGCGGGGAGCTGTTTTTT; CDR3 protein: CATSARTVSGELFF
D gene: -; clone size: -; V gene: TRBV12-3/TRBV12-4; J gene: TRBJ1-5; CDR3 DNA: TGTGCCAGCAGCCGACAGGTCAATCAGCCCCAGCATTTT; CDR3 protein: CASSRQVNQPQHF
D gene: -; clone size: -; V gene: TRBV18; J gene: TRBJ2-3; CDR3 DNA: TGTGCCAGCTCACCAGGGGGCTCGAGGACAGATACGCAGTATTTT; CDR3 protein: CASSPGGSRTDTQYF
D gene: -; clone size: -; V gene: TRBV7-8; J gene: TRBJ1-2; CDR3 DNA: TGTGCCAGCAGCTTATTATCGACAGAGGTTGATGGCTACACCTTC; CDR3 protein: CASSLLSTEVDGYTF
D gene: -; clone size: -; V gene: TRBV6-2/TRBV6-3; J gene: TRBJ2-1; CDR3 DNA: TGTGCCAGCAGTTACTCTTTAGCAGGGGTGTTCTTC; CDR3 protein: CASSYSLAGVFF
D gene: TRBD1; clone size: -; V gene: TRBV6-5; J gene: TRBJ1-6; CDR3 DNA: TGTGCCAGCAGGGCCGGGACAGGGAACTCACCCCTCCACTTT; CDR3 protein: CASRAGTGNSPLHF
D gene: TRBD2; clone size: once; V gene: TRBV5-6; J gene: TRBJ2-1; CDR3 DNA: TGTGCCAGCAGCCAACGTGGGACTAGCGGGAGGGCCGGCGAGTTCTTC; CDR3 protein: CASSQRGTSGRAGEFF
D gene: -; clone size: once; V gene: TRBV18; J gene: TRBJ2-6; CDR3 DNA: TGTGCCAGCTCACCAGACGGACTTAACGTCCTGACTTTC; CDR3 protein: CASSPDGLNVLTF
D gene: -; clone size: -; V gene: TRBV18; J gene: TRBJ2-5; CDR3 DNA: TGTGCCAGCTCACCACCCGGGGAGACCCAGTACTTC; CDR3 protein: CASSPPGETQYF
D gene: -; clone size: -; V gene: TRBV7-8; J gene: TRBJ2-7; CDR3 DNA: TGTGCCAGCGCTCCACTTTTAGCGAGCTACGAGCAGTACTTC; CDR3 protein: CASAPLLASYEQYF
D gene: -; clone size: -; V gene: TRBV5-8; J gene: TRBJ2-7; CDR3 DNA: TGTGCCAGCGCTAAGTCGTGGGCTTACGAGCAGTACTTC; CDR3 protein: CASAKSWAYEQYF
D gene: -; clone size: -; V gene: TRBV4-1; J gene: TRBJ1-2; CDR3 DNA: TGCGCCAGCAGCCAAGATTTCCCCATTAGGGTACGGCGGGTTGGTGGCTACACCTTC; CDR3 protein: CASSQDFPIRVRRVGGYTF
D gene: TRBD1; clone size: -; V gene: TRBV27; J gene: TRBJ2-2; CDR3 DNA: TGTGCCAGCAGAAGGACAGGGGGCGCCAACACCGGGGAGCTGTTTTTT; CDR3 protein: CASRRTGGANTGELFF
D gene: -; clone size: -; V gene: TRBV5-1; J gene: TRBJ2-6; CDR3 DNA: TGCGCCAGCAGCGTAGGGGTGAGCGGGGCCAACGTCCTGACTTTC; CDR3 protein: CASSVGVSGANVLTF